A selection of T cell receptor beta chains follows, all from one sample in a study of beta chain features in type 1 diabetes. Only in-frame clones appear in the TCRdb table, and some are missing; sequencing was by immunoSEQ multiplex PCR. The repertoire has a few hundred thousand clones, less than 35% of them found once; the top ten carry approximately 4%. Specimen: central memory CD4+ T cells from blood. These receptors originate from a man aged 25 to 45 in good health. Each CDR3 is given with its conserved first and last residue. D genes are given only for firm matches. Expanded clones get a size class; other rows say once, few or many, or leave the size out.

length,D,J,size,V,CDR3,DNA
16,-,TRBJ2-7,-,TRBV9,CASSPMVGGLAVEQYF,TGTGCCAGCAGCCCCATGGTAGGGGGGCTGGCGGTCGAGCAGTACTTC
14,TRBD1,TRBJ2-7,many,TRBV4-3,CASSQVRGGGEQYF,TGCGCCAGCAGCCAAGTAAGAGGGGGCGGCGAGCAGTACTTC
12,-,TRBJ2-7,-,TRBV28,CASSLQGGEQYF,TGTGCCAGCAGCCTACAGGGTGGCGAGCAGTACTTC
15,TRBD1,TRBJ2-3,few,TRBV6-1,CASTPRTGRTDTQYF,TGTGCCAGCACCCCCAGGACAGGGCGGACAGATACGCAGTATTTT
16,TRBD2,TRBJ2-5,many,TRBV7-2,CASSLSSGLGRQTQYF,TGTGCCAGCAGCTTATCTAGCGGGCTTGGTCGGCAGACCCAGTACTTC
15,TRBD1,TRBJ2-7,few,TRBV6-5,CASSQPGQGSYEQYF,TGTGCCAGCAGTCAACCGGGACAGGGTTCTTACGAGCAGTACTTC
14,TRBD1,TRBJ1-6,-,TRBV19,CASSMGQPNSPLHF,TGTGCCAGTAGTATGGGACAGCCTAATTCACCCCTCCACTTT
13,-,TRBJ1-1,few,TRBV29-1,CSVAPQMNTEAFF,TGCAGCGTTGCACCCCAGATGAACACTGAAGCTTTCTTT
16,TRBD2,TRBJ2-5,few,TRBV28,CASTLGLAGGGETQYF,TGTGCCAGCACTCTCGGACTAGCGGGAGGGGGGGAGACCCAGTACTTC
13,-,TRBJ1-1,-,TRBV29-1,CSDRVSLNTEAFF,TGCAGCGACCGGGTGTCCTTAAACACTGAAGCTTTCTTT
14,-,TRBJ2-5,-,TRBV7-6,CASSPPGDQETQYF,TGTGCCAGCAGCCCCCCGGGGGACCAAGAGACCCAGTACTTC
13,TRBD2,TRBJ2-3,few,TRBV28,CASSRGGIDTQYF,TGTGCCAGCAGCCGGGGGGGCATTGATACGCAGTATTTT
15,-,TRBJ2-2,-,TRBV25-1,CASSPSAGLPGGLFF,TGTGCCAGCAGTCCCTCGGCGGGGCTCCCCGGTGGGCTGTTTTTT
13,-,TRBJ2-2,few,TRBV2,CASSESVGGELFF,TGTGCCAGCAGTGAATCAGTCGGCGGGGAGCTGTTTTTT
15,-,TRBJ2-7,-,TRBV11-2,CASSLGMGTAYEQYF,TGTGCCAGCAGCTTAGGGATGGGGACTGCCTACGAGCAGTACTTC
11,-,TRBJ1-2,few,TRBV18,CASSPSYGYTF,TGTGCCAGCTCACCAAGCTATGGCTACACCTTC
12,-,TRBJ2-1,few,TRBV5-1,CASSLDARGCIF,TGCGCCAGCAGCTTGGACGCCAGGGGCTGTATCTTC
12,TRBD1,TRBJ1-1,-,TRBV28,CASSFSGTGGDF,TGTGCCAGCAGTTTTTCCGGGACAGGGGGCGATTTT
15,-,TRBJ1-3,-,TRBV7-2,CASSLVGRGGNTIYF,TGTGCCAGCAGCTTAGTGGGCAGAGGTGGAAACACCATATATTTT
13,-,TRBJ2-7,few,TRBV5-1,CASSIDSTYEQYF,TGCGCCAGCAGCATCGACAGCACCTACGAGCAGTACTTC
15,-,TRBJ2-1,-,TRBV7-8,CASSRGVRGDDEQFF,TGTGCCAGCAGCCGCGGGGTTAGGGGGGACGATGAGCAGTTCTTC
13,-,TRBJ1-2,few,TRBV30,CAWRGPATYGYTF,TGTGCCTGGAGGGGTCCGGCAACCTATGGCTACACCTTC
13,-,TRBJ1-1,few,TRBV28,CASSLNRFTEAFF,TGTGCCAGCAGTTTAAACAGATTCACTGAAGCTTTCTTT
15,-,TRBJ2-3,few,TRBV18,CASSPRGSGTDTQYF,TGTGCCAGCTCACCACGGGGGTCAGGGACAGATACGCAGTATTTT
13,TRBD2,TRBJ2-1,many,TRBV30,CARGTSSYNEQFF,TGTGCCCGAGGGACTAGCAGCTACAATGAGCAGTTCTTC
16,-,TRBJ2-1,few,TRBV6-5,CASSYHSQGNYNEQFF,TGTGCCAGCAGTTATCACTCCCAGGGGAACTACAATGAGCAGTTCTTC
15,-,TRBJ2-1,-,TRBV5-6,CASSLGASSYNEQFF,TGTGCCAGCAGCTTGGGAGCAAGCTCCTACAATGAGCAGTTCTTC
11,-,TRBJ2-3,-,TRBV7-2,CASSPVESQYF,TGTGCCAGCAGCCCTGTCGAGTCGCAGTATTTT
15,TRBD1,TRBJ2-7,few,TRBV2,CASRRDRDDTYEQYF,TGTGCCAGCAGGAGGGACAGGGACGACACCTACGAGCAGTACTTC
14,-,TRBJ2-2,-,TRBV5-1,CASSLEADGGELFF,TGCGCCAGCAGCTTGGAGGCCGACGGCGGGGAGCTGTTTTTT
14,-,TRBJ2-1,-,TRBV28,CASRVPGSYNEQFF,TGTGCCAGCAGGGTCCCCGGGTCCTACAATGAGCAGTTCTTC
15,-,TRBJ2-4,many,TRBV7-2,CASSLTIRGENIQYF,TGTGCCAGCAGCTTGACAATTAGGGGTGAAAACATTCAGTACTTC